The present TCR beta chain was sequenced within a study of low-dose radiotherapy and immunotherapy resistance in tumors. Study details: Each patient was administered nivolumab intravenously at 240 mg, which was a flat dose, every two weeks, along with intravenous ipilimumab at 1 mg/kg every six weeks.

Time point described: before trial treatment. Patients who could take part had advanced solid tumors with no tumor-infiltrating lymphocytes. Primers targeting TRAV and TRBV primed first-strand cDNA, covering alpha and beta chains. A constant-region primer paired with the V-primer adapter amplified TCRs over about 18 PCR cycles. One entry per CDR3 protein, called by TCRdb with MiXCR from the reads. The sample holds almost 40,000 distinct CDR3 sequences, 30% to 35% seen once. Trimming took 0 bases from V and 8 from J; bases not matched to a gene: 3. CDR3 length: 14 amino acids. Germline loops: CDR1 SGHRS, CDR2 YFSETQ. This clonotype was counted at least ten times.

J is TRBJ2-1 and V is TRBV5-1; 9 positions agree with TRBD1. This clonotype originated in a male donor with gallbladder cancer. The sequenced sample was PBMCs, obtained before treatment. Written as DNA, the CDR3 is TGCGCCAGCAGCTTGGGGACAGGGGTCTATGAGCAGTTCTTC. This codes for CASSLGTGVYEQFF.